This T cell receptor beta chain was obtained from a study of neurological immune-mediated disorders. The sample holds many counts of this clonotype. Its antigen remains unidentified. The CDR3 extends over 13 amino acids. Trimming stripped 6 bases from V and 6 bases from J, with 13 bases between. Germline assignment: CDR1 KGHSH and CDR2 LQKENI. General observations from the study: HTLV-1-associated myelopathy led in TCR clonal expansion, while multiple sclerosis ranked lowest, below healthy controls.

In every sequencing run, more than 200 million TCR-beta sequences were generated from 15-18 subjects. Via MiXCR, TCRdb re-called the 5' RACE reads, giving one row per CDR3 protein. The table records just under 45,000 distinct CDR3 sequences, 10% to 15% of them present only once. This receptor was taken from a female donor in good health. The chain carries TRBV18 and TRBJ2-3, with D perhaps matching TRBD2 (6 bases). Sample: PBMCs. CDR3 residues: CASSRGVSDTQYF. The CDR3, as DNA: TGTGCCAGCTCGCGGGGAGTCTCGGATACGCAGTATTTT.